These 15 T cell receptor beta chains share one sample of origin, sequenced in a study of human T cells and chemical hapten exposure. Time point meaning: pre-sensitization, week 0. Treatment here: therapeutic diphenylcyclopropenone sensitization with weekly scalp DPC. TCRdb reprocessed the RACE reads with MiXCR, giving one entry per CDR3 protein. The sample carries 120,000 or so distinct CDR3 sequences, roughly 14% recorded once. Sequencing was performed on whole blood, taken in connection with sensitization to the hapten diphenylcyclopropenone (DPC). Receptors were obtained from a woman aged 18-30 years with alopecia areata. Some clones in this sample may be carry-over from other donors' samples.

V usage is TRBV4-3 and J usage is TRBJ2-1; TRBD2 aligns across 11 bases. V gave up 3 bases and J gave up 6 bases; unmatched junction bases: 10. The CDR3 runs to 17 residues. CDR1 is LGHNA and CDR2 is YSLEER in the germline V gene. CDR3: CASSHAILAGGINEQFF. CDR3 DNA sequence: TGCGCCAGCAGCCATGCGATCCTAGCGGGGGGTATCAATGAGCAGTTCTTC.

This clonotype was picked up many times. This chain joins TRBV28 and TRBJ1-6, with D hard to call. In germline, CDR1 is MDHEN, CDR2 SYDVKM. This CDR3 spans 11 amino acids. V lost 7 bases to trimming and J lost 9 bases, with 7 bases between them. The CDR3 loop reads CASNGVSPLHF. In DNA form, the CDR3 reads TGTGCCAGCAATGGGGTTTCACCCCTCCACTTT.

This clonotype was observed a few times. The chain recombines TRBV5-1 with TRBJ2-1; 10 bases are a match to TRBD2. Germline CDR1 and CDR2: SGHRS and YFSETQ. The CDR3 is 16 amino acids. Losses at the gene ends were 1 base for V and 8 bases for J; bases not matched to a gene: 9. The CDR3 sequence: CASSLTSGGAVHEQFF. CDR3 coding DNA: TGCGCCAGCAGCTTGACGAGCGGGGGGGCCGTCCATGAGCAGTTCTTC.

Only a few counts were recorded for this clonotype. V usage is TRBV5-1 and J usage is TRBJ1-5; 7 bases agree with TRBD1. CDR3 length: 15 amino acids. J lost 0 bases, V lost 3 bases, and 3 bases had no gene match. Germline CDR1 and CDR2: SGHRS and YFSETQ. CDR3 loop: CASSSGGTSNQPQHF. The CDR3 DNA sequence: TGCGCCAGCAGCTCAGGGGGGACTAGCAATCAGCCCCAGCATTTT. The full variable domain, with the rest looked up from reference TRBV5-1 and TRBJ1-5, is KAGVTQTPRYLIKTRGQQVTLSCSPISGHRSVSWYQQTPGQGLQFLFEYFSETQRNKGNFPGRFSGRQFSNSRSEMNVSTLELGDSALYLCASSSGGTSNQPQHFGDGTRLSIL.

The rearrangement uses TRBV29-1 and TRBJ2-3; unclear D gene. This CDR3 spans 15 amino acids. The germline V gene encodes CDR1 SQVTM and CDR2 ANQGSEA. V dropped 2 bases and J dropped 2 bases, with 14 bases sitting between them. CDR3: CSVERYKGVTDTQYF. The CDR3 DNA reads as TGCAGCGTTGAAAGGTACAAAGGAGTCACAGATACGCAGTATTTT.

This clonotype has only a few counts. The chain links TRBV19 to TRBJ2-1; 8 nucleotides agree with TRBD2. Looked up from germline, CDR1 is LNHDA and CDR2 is SQIVND (reference sequence). Trimming cost V 2 bases and J 2 bases; bases outside gene matches: 5. The CDR3 is 16 residues long. CDR3 in DNA: TGTGCCAGTAGTATAATTCCGGGGGGGCCCTACAATGAGCAGTTCTTC. This translates into CASSIIPGGPYNEQFF.

The rearrangement joins TRBV5-1 to TRBJ2-3; no firm D call. The V gene's germline CDR1 is SGHRS and CDR2 YFSETQ. This CDR3 is built from 14 residues. The V end lost 0 bases, the J end lost 4 bases, and 9 bases lay between the germline ends. The CDR3 coding sequence is TGCGCCAGCAGCTTGGGATCAAGGGCAGATACGCAGTATTTT. The encoded protein is CASSLGSRADTQYF. The full variable domain, its missing parts supplied by reference TRBV5-1 and TRBJ2-3, is KAGVTQTPRYLIKTRGQQVTLSCSPISGHRSVSWYQQTPGQGLQFLFEYFSETQRNKGNFPGRFSGRQFSNSRSEMNVSTLELGDSALYLCASSLGSRADTQYFGPGTRLTVL.

This clonotype was observed a handful of times. One end of the junction fails to match germline, which may point to a read error. The chain combines TRBV6-2 or TRBV6-3 with TRBJ2-3, with 10 bases fitting TRBD1. The germline V gene has CDR1 MNHEY and CDR2 SVGEGT. This CDR3 contains 18 residues. DNA of the CDR3: TGTGCCAGCAGTTACAGGACAGGGGGACTTCAAGACACATATACGCAGTATTTT. It encodes CASSYRTGGLQDTYTQYF.

This clonotype was counted many times. The genes are TRBV29-1 and TRBJ2-6, with a tentative D call TRBD2 (6 bases). V was clipped by 1 base and J by 0 bases, with 7 bases between them. CDR1 and CDR2 from the germline V gene are SQVTM and ANQGSEA. The CDR3 sequence is 15 residues long. The DNA for the CDR3 is TGCAGCGTTGAAGGGAGGGGCTCTGGGGCCAACGTCCTGACTTTC. It specifies CSVEGRGSGANVLTF.

This clonotype was detected a few times. The chain recombines TRBV15 with TRBJ1-1, with D possibly being TRBD1 (5 bases). Trimming removed 2 bases at V and 1 base at J, with 11 bases between. The length of the CDR3 is 15 residues. Per germline, CDR1 LNHNV and CDR2 YYDKDF (reference sequence). CDR3: CATSRLGTGNTEAFF. For the CDR3, the DNA is TGTGCCACCAGCAGACTTGGAACAGGGAACACTGAAGCTTTCTTT. The full variable domain, in which reference TRBV15 and TRBJ1-1 provide the parts outside the CDR3, is DAMVIQNPRYQVTQFGKPVTLSCSQTLNHNVMYWYQQKSSQAPKLLFHYYDKDFNNEADTPDNFQSRRPNTSFCFLDIRSPGLGDTAMYLCATSRLGTGNTEAFFGQGTRLTVV.

The rearrangement joins TRBV2 to TRBJ2-1; TRBD2 aligns across 12 bases. Germline trimming cut 5 bases from V and 8 bases from J; bases unmatched to any gene: 10. This CDR3 spans 16 amino acids. The V gene's germline CDR1 is SNHLY and CDR2 FYNNEI. This chain's CDR3 is CASSPSSGGAVDEQFF. CDR3 nucleotides: TGTGCCAGCAGTCCATCTAGCGGGGGGGCCGTGGATGAGCAGTTCTTC.

This clonotype showed up many times. This rearrangement joins TRBV20-1 to TRBJ1-4; TRBD1 matches at 9 bases. CDR1 DFQATT and CDR2 SNEGSKA come from the germline V gene (reference sequence). V dropped 0 bases and J dropped 0; count of bases not matched to a gene: 5. The CDR3 is 17 amino acids. CDR3 sequence: CSARDGTGRATNEKLFF. In nucleotides, the CDR3 is TGCAGTGCTAGAGATGGGACAGGGAGAGCAACTAATGAAAAACTGTTTTTT.

This clonotype was detected a few times. The chain couples TRBV27 to TRBJ2-7, with TRBD1 matching 8 bases. The length of the CDR3 is 15 residues. Germline lookup yields CDR1 MNHEY and CDR2 SMNVEV (reference sequence). With V trimmed by 5 bases and J by 0 bases, 6 bases remained unmatched. The CDR3 nucleotides are TGTGCCAGCAGTCAGGACAGGGCTACCTCCTACGAGCAGTACTTC. As protein: CASSQDRATSYEQYF.

This clonotype was seen repeatedly, ten times or more. This chain uses TRBV20-1 with TRBJ2-7; 14 bases are a match to TRBD2. The CDR3 spans 16 residues. V lost 5 bases to trimming and J lost 4 bases; unmatched junction nucleotides: 10. Germline CDR1 and CDR2: DFQATT and SNEGSKA (reference sequence). The CDR3 reads CSAYGTSGGAGYEQYF. The DNA for the CDR3 is TGCAGTGCTTATGGGACTAGCGGGGGTGCAGGGTACGAGCAGTACTTC.

This clonotype has a handful of counts. V usage is TRBV29-1 and J usage is TRBJ1-2; the D is unclear. Trimming took 7 bases from V and 3 from J, leaving 12 bases between them. Germline loops: CDR1 SQVTM, CDR2 ANQGSEA. The CDR3 contains 12 residues. Written as DNA, the CDR3 is TGCAGCGGGGGTCGGGATGACTATGGCTACACCTTC. Its protein is CSGGRDDYGYTF.